This T cell receptor beta chain was identified during a study of T cells in Graves' hyperthyroidism and ophthalmopathy. Whole-study results and caveats: The majority of expanded thyroid clonotypes above 0.001 also appeared in blood.

About this clonotype itself: The antigen is undetermined.

V lost 0 bases, J lost 3 bases, and 12 bases lay in between. The CDR3 sequence is 16 residues long. The TCR beta CDR3 regions underwent amplification using RNA transcripts as the source. HTBI primers were used for first-round RT-PCR of the TCR CDR3. In TCRdb, the multiplex PCR reads were re-called with MiXCR into one record per CDR3 protein. Among more than 300,000 distinct CDR3 sequences listed, 13% were seen once. Hyperthyroidism, newly diagnosed and lasting under 2 months, affected patients aged 18 to 65. The gene calls are TRBV12-3 or TRBV12-4 and TRBJ1-5; D is unclear. This sequence was found in a woman aged 18-35 years with Graves' hyperthyroidism. Sequencing used blood. Here the CDR3 reads CASSLARSIYNQPQHF. The CDR3 DNA sequence: TGTGCCAGCAGTTTAGCGCGGAGCATTTACAATCAGCCCCAGCATTTT.